A selection of T cell receptor beta chains follows, all from one sample in a study of radiotherapy plus CTLA-4 blockade in lung cancer. Assay: immunoSEQ multiplex PCR; the TCRdb copy retains only in-frame clones and omits some. Seen here are 95,000 to 150,000 clones, more than 80% observed once, and the top ten hold 5.5% to 8.5%. Specimen: peripheral blood, collected from a patient treated with radiotherapy plus ipilimumab. All receptors derive from a human donor with non-small cell lung cancer that progressed on radiotherapy plus ipilimumab. Both conserved end residues are part of each CDR3. The D gene is left open where the match is weak. Where a row states a size, it is once, few, many or the class of an expanded clone; other rows omit it.

D,J,V,size,DNA,CDR3
.,TRBJ1-4,TRBV4-2,.,TGTGCCAGCAGCCAAGATGATGAAAAACTGTTTTTT,CASSQDDEKLFF
.,TRBJ2-5,TRBV7-9,.,TGTGCCAGCAGCTTCTCGGCTGGTACCGAGACCCAGTACTTC,CASSFSAGTETQYF
.,TRBJ1-2,TRBV6-1,.,TGTGCCAGCAGTGATTGGGATGGGTGGTTTAATGGCTACACCTTC,CASSDWDGWFNGYTF
.,TRBJ1-5,TRBV6-6,.,TGTGCCAGCAGTTACAAGGAAAATCAGCCCCAGCATTTT,CASSYKENQPQHF
.,TRBJ2-1,TRBV9,.,TGTGCCAGCAGCGTAGCTGGGTACAATGAGCAGTTCTTC,CASSVAGYNEQFF
.,TRBJ1-2,TRBV5-1,.,TGCGCCAGCAGCTTCGAGGTAGCACTTTATGGCTACACCTTC,CASSFEVALYGYTF
.,TRBJ2-5,TRBV6-1,.,TGTGCCAGCAGTGGAGGGGCATCGATGGCCCAGTACTTC,CASSGGASMAQYF
TRBD2,TRBJ2-2,TRBV19,.,TGTGCCAGTAGTACCCATTCGGGGGGGACCGGGGAGCTGTTTTTT,CASSTHSGGTGELFF
.,TRBJ2-7,TRBV5-1,few,TGCGCCAGCAGCTTAGAGGGGGGCTACGAGCAGTACTTC,CASSLEGGYEQYF
.,TRBJ2-7,TRBV27,once,TGTGCCAGCCGACCCGGGATGTCATCCTACGAGCAGTACTTC,CASRPGMSSYEQYF
.,TRBJ2-1,TRBV7-2,.,TGTGCCAGCAGCTTAGCGGTTGAGCAGTTCTTC,CASSLAVEQFF
TRBD2,TRBJ2-7,TRBV19,.,TGTGCCAGTAGCTCAGCGGGGCGGCGGTTCTACGAGCAGTACTTC,CASSSAGRRFYEQYF
.,TRBJ2-7,TRBV5-4,.,TGTGCCAGCAGCCCGGGGCCAGGGGGGTCCTACGAGCAGTACTTC,CASSPGPGGSYEQYF
.,TRBJ2-7,TRBV7-8,.,TGTGCCAGCAGCCTGACGCGGACTAACTCCTACGAGCAGTACTTC,CASSLTRTNSYEQYF
.,TRBJ2-7,TRBV18,.,TGTGCCAGCTCTCCCGGGACTTTCTACGAGCAGTACTTC,CASSPGTFYEQYF
.,TRBJ1-2,TRBV5-4,.,TGTGCCAGCAGCGGACGACGTGGCTACACCTTC,CASSGRRGYTF
TRBD2,TRBJ2-6,TRBV5-1,.,TGCGCCAGCAGCTTGGGGGGCGGGGGACCCGGGGCCAACGTCCTGACTTTC,CASSLGGGGPGANVLTF
TRBD2,TRBJ2-3,TRBV7-3,.,TGTGCCAGCAGCCTACTAGCGGGAGGGCCAGATACGCAGTATTTT,CASSLLAGGPDTQYF
TRBD1,TRBJ2-2,TRBV19,.,TGTGCCAGTAGACTGGACAGGGACACCGGGGAGCTGTTTTTT,CASRLDRDTGELFF